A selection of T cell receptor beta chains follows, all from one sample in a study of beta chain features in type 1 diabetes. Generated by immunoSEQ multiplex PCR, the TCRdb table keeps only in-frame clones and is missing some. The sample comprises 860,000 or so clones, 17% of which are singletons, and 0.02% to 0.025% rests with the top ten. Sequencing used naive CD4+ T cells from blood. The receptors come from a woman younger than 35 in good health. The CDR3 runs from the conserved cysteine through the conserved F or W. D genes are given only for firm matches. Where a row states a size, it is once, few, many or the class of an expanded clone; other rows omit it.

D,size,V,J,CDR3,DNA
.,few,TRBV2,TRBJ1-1,CASSEATEAFF,TGTGCCAGCAGTGAAGCCACTGAAGCTTTCTTT
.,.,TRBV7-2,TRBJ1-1,CASSISGNMNTEAFF,TGTGCCAGCAGCATTTCAGGGAACATGAACACTGAAGCTTTCTTT
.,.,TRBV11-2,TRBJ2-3,CASSPSPLKGGWADTQYF,TGTGCCAGCAGCCCCAGTCCCCTTAAGGGGGGGTGGGCAGATACGCAGTATTTT
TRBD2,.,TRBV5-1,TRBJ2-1,CASRRQTSGDYNEQFF,TGCGCCAGCCGGCGGCAAACTAGCGGGGATTACAATGAGCAGTTCTTC
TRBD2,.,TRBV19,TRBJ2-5,CASSTPLSGRETQYF,TGTGCCAGTAGTACACCCCTTAGCGGGAGAGAGACCCAGTACTTC
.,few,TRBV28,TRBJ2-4,CASSADRLAKNIQYF,TGTGCCAGCAGTGCCGACAGGCTAGCCAAAAACATTCAGTACTTC
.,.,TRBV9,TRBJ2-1,CASSGLGGSYNEQFF,TGTGCCAGCAGCGGACTAGGGGGGAGCTACAATGAGCAGTTCTTC
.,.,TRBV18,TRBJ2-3,CASAAPNTDTQYF,TGTGCCAGCGCCGCCCCCAACACAGATACGCAGTATTTT
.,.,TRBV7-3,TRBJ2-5,CASSFGVQETQYF,TGTGCCAGCAGCTTTGGGGTGCAAGAGACCCAGTACTTC
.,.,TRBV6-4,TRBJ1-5,CASSEEENQPQHF,TGTGCCAGCAGTGAAGAGGAAAATCAGCCCCAGCATTTT
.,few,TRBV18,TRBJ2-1,CASSPRGDEQFF,TGTGCCAGCTCACCACGGGGGGATGAGCAGTTCTTC
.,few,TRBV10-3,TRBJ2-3,CAITLGSDYTDTQYF,TGTGCCATCACCCTGGGATCGGACTACACAGATACGCAGTATTTT
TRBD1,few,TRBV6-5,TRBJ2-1,CASSYWGQGSYEQFF,TGTGCCAGCAGTTACTGGGGACAGGGAAGCTATGAGCAGTTCTTC
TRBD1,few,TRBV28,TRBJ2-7,CASSASGGTLYEQYF,TGTGCCAGTAGCGCTTCAGGGGGCACTTTGTACGAGCAGTACTTC
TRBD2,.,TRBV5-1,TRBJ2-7,CASATGVAGVYEQYF,TGCGCCAGCGCCACGGGAGTAGCGGGAGTCTACGAGCAGTACTTC